This TCR beta chain was captured by sequencing in a study of blood T cell repertoires in COVID-19. In the study overall: From the United States, Italy and Spain came samples of acute and convalescent COVID-19. The cDNA or gDNA used as material had been derived from T cells, B-cell-depleted T cells, or PBMCs.

CDR3 length equals 15 residues. Trimming took off 2 bases at V and 7 bases at J, with 17 bases between the two ends. Germline CDR1 reads SEHNR; CDR2 reads FQNEAQ (reference sequence). In the authors' workflow: From reference gene primer amplification, estimates of nucleated cell counts were derived. This table comes from immunoSEQ multiplex PCR, and its TCRdb copy is limited to in-frame clones, with some not included. From that table come the V and J calls and clone size; the DNA was used to work out D and trimming. In the table there are approximately 150,000 clones, more than 75% of which are singletons. Ages ranged from about 18 to 89 years, with residence in 24 US areas.

The TCR originated in a human donor with acute COVID-19. The donor label of this sample is uncertain. This chain connects TRBV7-9 to TRBJ1-1, with a weak D call TRBD1 (5 bases). Sequenced material: PBMCs or T cells enriched from blood (not recorded which). The CDR3 protein is CASSLRSLDRSEAFF. The CDR3 nucleotides are TGTGCCAGCAGCTTACGTTCCCTTGACAGAAGTGAAGCTTTCTTT.